This record covers a single T cell receptor beta chain. Its antigen is as yet unknown. The sample originates from a study of T cell responses to AZD1222 COVID-19 vaccine. The V gene's germline CDR1 is LNHNV and CDR2 YYDKDF (reference sequence). The CDR3 has 15 amino acids. V gave up 3 bases and J gave up 0 bases, with 9 bases separating them. The method was immunoSEQ multiplex PCR; TCRdb's version includes in-frame clones alone and lacks a portion of them. Found here are roughly 200,000 clones, roughly 90% of them singletons; the top ten hold over 1.5%. Study-wide results and caveats: Possibly, clonal diversity was underestimated; donors were largely white British and included more females.

The TCR sequence derives from an adult who received the AZD1222 COVID-19 vaccine. The chain couples TRBV15 to TRBJ1-5, with D perhaps TRBD1 (5 bases). The sample consisted of peripheral blood, taken 28 days after the second AZD1222 dose. CDR3: CATSRGPYSNQPQHF. For the CDR3, the DNA is TGTGCCACCAGCAGGGGGCCCTATAGCAATCAGCCCCAGCATTTT.